This entry lists 21 T cell receptor beta chains sequenced from one sample in a study of T cell responses to AZD1222 COVID-19 vaccine. Assay used: immunoSEQ multiplex PCR; TCRdb lists only in-frame clones, some missing. This table holds 150,000 to 200,000 clones, about 88% found once. The sequences come from peripheral blood, collected on day 0 of AZD1222 vaccination. Every receptor here comes from an adult in good health.

This clone was counted between two and nine times. The genes are TRBV19 and TRBJ2-6; D possibly corresponds to TRBD1 (5 bases). Germline values: CDR1 LNHDA, CDR2 SQIVND (reference sequence). Trimming took 7 bases from V and 0 from J, leaving 10 bases between them. The CDR3 has 15 residues. The CDR3 here is CASKSRASGANVLTF. The DNA of the CDR3 is TGTGCCAGTAAGTCCAGGGCCTCTGGGGCCAACGTCCTGACTTTC.

The chain uses TRBV18 and TRBJ1-3; D ambiguous. V lost 1 base to trimming and J lost 5 bases, with 3 bases between them. The CDR3 sequence is 12 residues long. Germline values: CDR1 KGHSH, CDR2 LQKENI. The CDR3 region is CASSPQRNTIYF. The CDR3 coding sequence is TGTGCCAGCTCACCACAGAGAAACACCATATATTTT.

The V gene is TRBV19, the J gene TRBJ1-3; D uncertain. CDR1 is LNHDA and CDR2 is SQIVND in the germline V gene (reference sequence). The CDR3 is 16 amino acids. Trimming took 6 bases from V and 4 from J, leaving 19 bases between them. The CDR3 region has the DNA TGTGCCAGTAGCGACATAGGACTCCTGGGAGGAAACACCATATATTTT. Translated, it gives CASSDIGLLGGNTIYF.

The rearrangement uses TRBV6-5 and TRBJ2-3; unclear D gene. CDR1 and CDR2 (germline): MNHEY, SVGAGI. The CDR3 sequence is 14 residues long. V was clipped by 6 bases and J by 9 bases, with 19 bases between them. The CDR3 region is CASRKDRNTGTQYF. The CDR3 nucleotides read TGTGCCAGCAGGAAGGACCGTAACACCGGGACGCAGTATTTT.

CDR3 DNA: TGTGCCAGTAGTAGAGGACTAGCGGGAGCCACCGGGGAGCTGTTTTTT. Translation gives CASSRGLAGATGELFF. The chain combines TRBV19 with TRBJ2-2; 13 bases agree with TRBD2. The CDR3 has 16 residues. Germline V gene data show CDR1 as LNHDA and CDR2 as SQIVND (reference sequence). The V segment lost 4 bases and the J segment 4 bases; nucleotides outside the gene matches: 3.

V gene TRBV5-1 combines with J gene TRBJ1-2, with TRBD1 matching 10 bases. The CDR3 is 17 amino acids. Trimming cost V 2 bases and J 4 bases; bases outside gene matches: 11. Germline CDR1 is SGHRS and CDR2 is YFSETQ. The CDR3 reads CASSLNFPDRGTYGYTF. CDR3 nucleotide sequence: TGCGCCAGCAGCTTAAACTTTCCGGACAGGGGGACCTATGGCTACACCTTC.

This chain connects TRBV6-5 to TRBJ1-2, with 7 bases aligning to TRBD1. The CDR3 runs 15 residues. Germline V CDR1 and CDR2: MNHEY, SVGAGI. J was trimmed by 5 bases and V by 6 bases; bases with no gene match: 12. The CDR3 reads CASSDAEGQVYGYTF. The DNA for the CDR3 is TGTGCCAGCAGCGACGCCGAAGGACAGGTATATGGCTACACCTTC.

The chain carries TRBV7-2 and TRBJ1-1; D remains unclear. V lost 0 bases to trimming and J lost 0 bases, with 20 bases between them. This CDR3 has 19 amino acids. Germline-derived CDR1 and CDR2 are SGHTA and FQGNSA. The CDR3 is CASSLATTRYGRMNTEAFF. The CDR3 DNA is TGTGCCAGCAGCTTAGCGACAACTCGATACGGGAGAATGAACACTGAAGCTTTCTTT.

J is TRBJ2-2 and V is TRBV4-3; either TRBD1 or TRBD2 may fit D (5 bases each). Germline V gives CDR1 LGHNA, CDR2 YSLEER. Trimming removed 8 bases from V and 7 bases from J, with 17 bases in between. The CDR3 contains 14 residues. The CDR3 loop is CASSKGRIGGELFF. In nucleotides, the CDR3 is TGCGCCAGCTCGAAGGGGAGAATCGGCGGGGAGCTGTTTTTT.

The chain links TRBV19 to TRBJ1-3, with D possibly matching TRBD1 (6 bases). V was pared by 6 bases and J by 0 bases, with 12 bases between. Germline values: CDR1 LNHDA, CDR2 SQIVND (reference sequence). The CDR3 is made up of 15 amino acids. The CDR3 DNA reads as TGTGCCAGTAGCGGACAGTGGATCTCTGGAAACACCATATATTTT. Protein product: CASSGQWISGNTIYF.

This chain joins TRBV4-1 and TRBJ1-5; no firm D call. V lost 4 bases, J lost 10 bases, and 20 bases lay in between. CDR3 size: 15 residues. Per the germline V gene, CDR1 is MGHRA and CDR2 is YSYEKL. DNA of the CDR3: TGCGCCAGCAGCCTCCTCGAGGGCACGTCAAGTCCCCAGCATTTT. This gives the protein CASSLLEGTSSPQHF.

V and J are TRBV6-5 and TRBJ2-7, with D possibly TRBD1 on 5 matching bases. V lost 1 base and J 3 bases, leaving 13 bases between the germline ends. Germline V CDR1 and CDR2: MNHEY, SVGAGI. The CDR3 is 15 residues long. CDR3 DNA: TGTGCCAGCAGTTACTGGGGCAGTACGAACTACGAGCAGTACTTC. Translation gives CASSYWGSTNYEQYF.

The chain recombines TRBV7-2 with TRBJ2-4; no clear D. Trimming cost V 5 bases and J 0 bases, with 14 bases left between them. This CDR3 spans 16 amino acids. The germline gives CDR1 SGHTA, CDR2 FQGNSA. CDR3 nucleotides: TGTGCCAGCAGCCCCCCAAGGGTGGGAGCCAAAAACATTCAGTACTTC. Its protein is CASSPPRVGAKNIQYF.

The chain couples TRBV5-6 to TRBJ1-6; D might be TRBD1 (6 bases). V was shortened by 1 base and J by 7 bases, with 12 bases between the two germline ends. Germline V CDR1 and CDR2: SGHDT, YYEEEE. This CDR3 has 15 residues. The CDR3 protein is CASSLRRGQNSPLHF. Here the CDR3 DNA reads TGTGCCAGCAGCTTGCGCAGGGGCCAAAATTCACCCCTCCACTTT.

The CDR3 here is CASSLDESYEQYF. The CDR3 DNA follows: TGTGCCAGCAGCCTGGACGAATCCTACGAGCAGTACTTC. V usage is TRBV27 and J usage is TRBJ2-7, with D unclear. This CDR3 is 13 amino acids long. CDR1 is MNHEY and CDR2 is SMNVEV in the germline V gene (reference sequence). Deletions cut 6 bases from V and 1 base from J, with 10 bases between.

The chain carries TRBV5-4 and TRBJ1-1; D is ambiguous. V lost 0 bases, J lost 4 bases, and 10 bases lay in between. Looked up from germline, CDR1 is SGHNT and CDR2 is YYREEE (reference sequence). The CDR3 length is 14 residues. The CDR3 nucleotides read TGTGCCAGCAGCTTGGATCCCCTGGGCACTGAAGCTTTCTTT. Encoded protein: CASSLDPLGTEAFF.

J is TRBJ1-2 and V is TRBV7-9; D gene ambiguous. V lost 3 bases and J lost 4, with 9 bases in between. The germline V gene has CDR1 SEHNR and CDR2 FQNEAQ (reference sequence). The CDR3 extends over 13 amino acids. Here the CDR3 reads CASSFSGPYGYTF. The CDR3 DNA reads TGTGCCAGCAGCTTTTCAGGTCCCTATGGCTACACCTTC. The whole variable domain, filled in from reference TRBV7-9 and TRBJ1-2, reads DTGVSQNPRHKITKRGQNVTFRCDPISEHNRLYWYRQTLGQGPEFLTYFQNEAQLEKSRLLSDRFSAERPKGSFSTLEIQRTEQGDSAMYLCASSFSGPYGYTFGSGTRLTVV.

The rearrangement joins TRBV29-1 to TRBJ1-2; perhaps TRBD1 as D (6 bases). The CDR3 is made up of 13 amino acids. Trimming left V 4 bases short and J 0 bases short, with 9 bases between. Germline lookup yields CDR1 SQVTM and CDR2 ANQGSEA. CDR3 in DNA: TGCAGCGTTGGGACAGACCCTAACTATGGCTACACCTTC. Amino acids: CSVGTDPNYGYTF.

The rearrangement uses TRBV19 and TRBJ1-5, with D tentatively TRBD1 (6 bases). Trimming stripped 6 bases from V and 4 bases from J, with 16 bases between. Germline V lookup: CDR1 LNHDA, CDR2 SQIVND (reference sequence). This CDR3 has 15 amino acids. The CDR3 bases are TGTGCCAGTAGCGCCGTGACAGGCCTAAATCAGCCCCAGCATTTT. It encodes CASSAVTGLNQPQHF.

V usage is TRBV27 and J usage is TRBJ2-1, with D maybe TRBD2 (6 bases). This CDR3 is built from 13 residues. Per the germline V gene, CDR1 is MNHEY and CDR2 is SMNVEV (reference sequence). Trimming stripped 3 bases from V and 9 bases from J, with 12 bases between. The CDR3 loop is CASSFPGGSEQFF. The CDR3 region has the DNA TGTGCCAGCAGTTTCCCCGGAGGGAGTGAGCAGTTCTTC.

This rearrangement joins TRBV2 to TRBJ2-7, with no clear D. Deletions cut 6 bases from V and 6 bases from J, with 12 bases between. Looked up from germline, CDR1 is SNHLY and CDR2 is FYNNEI. The CDR3 sequence is 12 residues long. The chain's CDR3 is CASSLGPREQYV. CDR3 DNA sequence: TGTGCCAGCAGCCTGGGCCCCCGCGAGCAGTACGTC.